The clone carrying this T cell receptor beta chain has only a few counts. Its specificity is unknown. The data stem from a study of beta chain features in type 1 diabetes. Study-level information: There were some 98 million sorted cells examined across all samples.

The CDR3 length is 15 residues. CDR1 is PRHDT and CDR2 is FYEKMQ in the germline V gene (reference sequence). The V gene lost 5 bases and the J gene lost 0 bases, with 11 bases spanning the gap. Whole-study results and caveats: An over-representation of cells with high TCR expression could result from cDNA sequencing. Short templates might get an advantage during PCR, and this would be equal in patients and controls. When VDJ junctions were examined, type 1 diabetes patients showed fewer insertions and more deletions.

cDNA synthesis used the whole RNA isolate, giving expressed TCRB sequences. The data were produced by immunoSEQ multiplex PCR, yet TCRdb's version contains in-frame clones alone and is incomplete. There are 430,000 or so clones in the sample; roughly an eighth occur only once, and 0.045% to 0.05% lies in the top ten. The sequence came from a woman aged 18-29 years in good health. The sequenced sample was naive CD4+ T cells from blood. V is TRBV13 and J is TRBJ2-1; D not certain. CDR3 region: CASSRRRSSYNEQFF. The CDR3 coding sequence is TGTGCCAGCAGCCGTCGCAGGAGCTCCTACAATGAGCAGTTCTTC.